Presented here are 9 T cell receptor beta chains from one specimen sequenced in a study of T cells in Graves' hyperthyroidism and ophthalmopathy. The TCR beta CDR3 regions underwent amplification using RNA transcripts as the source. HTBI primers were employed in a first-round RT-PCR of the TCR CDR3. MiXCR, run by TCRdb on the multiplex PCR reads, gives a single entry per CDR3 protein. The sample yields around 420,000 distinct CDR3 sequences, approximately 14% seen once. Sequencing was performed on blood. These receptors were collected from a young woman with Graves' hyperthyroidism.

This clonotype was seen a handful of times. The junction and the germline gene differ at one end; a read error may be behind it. CDR3 amino acids: CSADVGSLNTEAFF. DNA for the CDR3: TGCAGTGCTGATGTGGGCAGTTTGAACACCGAAGCTTTCTTT. The chain carries TRBV20-1 and TRBJ1-1; D unclear. From germline, CDR1 is DFQATT and CDR2 SNEGSKA (reference sequence). CDR3 length equals 14 residues.

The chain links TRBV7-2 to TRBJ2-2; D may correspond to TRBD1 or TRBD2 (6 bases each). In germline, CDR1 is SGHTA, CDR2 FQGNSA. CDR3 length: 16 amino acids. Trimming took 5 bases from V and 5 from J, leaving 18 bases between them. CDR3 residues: CASSPFLGGLTGELFF. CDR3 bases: TGTGCCAGCAGCCCCTTCTTAGGGGGGTTGACCGGGGAGCTGTTTTTT.

CDR3 nucleotides: TGCGCCAGCAGCTCGGAATTGTCTAGCAATGAGCAGTTCTTC. Amino acids: CASSSELSSNEQFF. The rearrangement links TRBV5-1 to TRBJ2-1; D is undetermined. Per the germline V gene, CDR1 is SGHRS and CDR2 is YFSETQ. Trimming cost V 3 bases and J 6 bases, with 13 bases left between them. The CDR3 runs to 14 residues. Full variable domain (missing parts from reference TRBV5-1 and TRBJ2-1): KAGVTQTPRYLIKTRGQQVTLSCSPISGHRSVSWYQQTPGQGLQFLFEYFSETQRNKGNFPGRFSGRQFSNSRSEMNVSTLELGDSALYLCASSSELSSNEQFFGPGTRLTVL.

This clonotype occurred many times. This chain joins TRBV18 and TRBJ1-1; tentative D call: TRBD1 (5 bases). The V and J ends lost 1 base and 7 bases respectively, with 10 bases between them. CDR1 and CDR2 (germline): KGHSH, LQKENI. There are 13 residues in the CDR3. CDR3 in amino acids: CASSPLNQGEAFF. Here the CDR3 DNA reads TGTGCCAGCTCACCACTAAATCAGGGTGAAGCTTTCTTT.

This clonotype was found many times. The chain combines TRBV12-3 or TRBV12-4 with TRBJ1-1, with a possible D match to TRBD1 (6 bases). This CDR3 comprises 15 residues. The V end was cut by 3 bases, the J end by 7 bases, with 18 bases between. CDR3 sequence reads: CASSFSTGQGGEAFF. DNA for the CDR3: TGTGCCAGCAGTTTTTCGACAGGACAAGGGGGTGAAGCTTTCTTT.

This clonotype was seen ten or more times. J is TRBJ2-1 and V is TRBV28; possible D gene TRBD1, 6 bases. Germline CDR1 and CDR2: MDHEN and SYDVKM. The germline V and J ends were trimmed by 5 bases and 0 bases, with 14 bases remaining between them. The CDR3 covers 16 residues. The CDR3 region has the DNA TGTGCCAGCAGTCCCGTAGGCAGGGGCTCCTACAATGAGCAGTTCTTC. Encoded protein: CASSPVGRGSYNEQFF.

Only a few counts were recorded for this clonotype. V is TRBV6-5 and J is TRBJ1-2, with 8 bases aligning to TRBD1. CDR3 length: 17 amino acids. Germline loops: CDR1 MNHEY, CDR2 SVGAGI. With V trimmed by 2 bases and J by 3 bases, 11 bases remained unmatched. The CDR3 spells CASSYMDRARQDYGYTF. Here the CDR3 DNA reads TGTGCCAGCAGTTACATGGACAGGGCGAGACAGGACTATGGCTACACCTTC.

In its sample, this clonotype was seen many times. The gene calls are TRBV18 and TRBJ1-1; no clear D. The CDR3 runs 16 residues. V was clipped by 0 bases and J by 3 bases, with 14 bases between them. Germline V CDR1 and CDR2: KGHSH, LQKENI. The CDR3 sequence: CASSPPRKSRDTEAFF. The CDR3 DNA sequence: TGTGCCAGCTCACCACCTAGGAAGTCGAGGGACACTGAAGCTTTCTTT.

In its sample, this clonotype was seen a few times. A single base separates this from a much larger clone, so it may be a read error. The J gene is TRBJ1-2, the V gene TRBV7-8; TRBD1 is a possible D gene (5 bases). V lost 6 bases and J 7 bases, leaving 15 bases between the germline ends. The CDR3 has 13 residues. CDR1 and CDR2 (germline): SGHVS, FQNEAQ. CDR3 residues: CASRPRGDVGYTF. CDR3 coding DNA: TGTGCCAGCAGGCCGCGGGGGGACGTTGGCTACACCTTC.